The 31 T cell receptor beta chains listed next were all sequenced from one sample in a study of blood T cell repertoires in COVID-19. This table comes from immunoSEQ multiplex PCR, and its TCRdb copy is limited to in-frame clones, with some not included. Among around 280,000 clones, approximately 90% were seen once, and the ten largest hold over 6%. What was sequenced was PBMCs or T cells enriched from blood (not recorded which). The source is a woman aged 40 to 50 who had recovered from COVID-19.

CDR3 residues: CASSEARSHLGPLHF. The CDR3 nucleotides read TGTGCCAGCAGTGAAGCGCGGAGCCACCTTGGGCCCCTCCACTTT. The chain employs TRBV2 and TRBJ1-6; D is unclear. This CDR3 is 15 amino acids long. Deletions cut 0 bases from V and 13 bases from J, with 16 bases between. Germline V gene lookup returns CDR1 SNHLY and CDR2 FYNNEI.

A few counts support this clone. V and J are TRBV11-1 and TRBJ2-7; no clear D gene. V was cut by 2 bases and J by 0 bases, with 5 bases left in between. CDR1 SGHAT and CDR2 FQDESV come from the germline V gene (reference sequence). The CDR3 runs 13 residues. CDR3 sequence (DNA): TGTGCCAGCAGCTTACTCCTCTCCTACGAGCAGTACTTC. It specifies CASSLLLSYEQYF.

CDR3 loop: CASSPRSRGTYEQYF. The CDR3 DNA is TGTGCCAGCAGCCCAAGGTCGCGGGGAACCTACGAGCAGTACTTC. The V call is TRBV3-1 (or the pseudogene TRBV3-2), the J call TRBJ2-7, with D tentatively TRBD2 (6 bases). This CDR3 has 15 residues. The V gene lost 4 bases and the J gene lost 2 bases, with 15 bases spanning the gap. CDR1 and CDR2 (germline): LGHDT, YNNKEL (reference sequence).

This clone has a handful of counts. V usage is TRBV27 and J usage is TRBJ2-3; 10 bases match TRBD2. Trimming cost V 2 bases and J 5 bases; bases outside gene matches: 10. Germline V gives CDR1 MNHEY, CDR2 SMNVEV (reference sequence). The CDR3 contains 17 residues. CDR3 residues: CASSLDPSGGRGDTQYF. CDR3 in DNA: TGTGCCAGCAGTTTAGACCCTAGCGGGGGCCGGGGAGATACGCAGTATTTT.

The gene calls are TRBV19 and TRBJ2-6; TRBD2 is a possible D gene (6 bases). This CDR3 comprises 16 residues. Germline V gene data show CDR1 as LNHDA and CDR2 as SQIVND (reference sequence). The CDR3 coding sequence is TGTGCTGGGGGGACCCTTGGAAGCTCTGGGGCCAACGTCCTGACTTTC. Translation: CAGGTLGSSGANVLTF.

This clone was observed once. This rearrangement joins TRBV19 to TRBJ1-3, with a possible D match to TRBD1 (5 bases). This CDR3 has 15 residues. Germline values: CDR1 LNHDA, CDR2 SQIVND (reference sequence). Trimming stripped 6 bases from V and 4 bases from J, with 16 bases between. The CDR3 DNA follows: TGTGCCAGTAGCAACCAGGGTTTAAGCGGAAACACCATATATTTT. Protein: CASSNQGLSGNTIYF.

This clone showed up just a few times. This chain uses TRBV29-1 with TRBJ2-3, with D possibly being TRBD1 (6 bases). Germline V gene data show CDR1 as SQVTM and CDR2 as ANQGSEA. The CDR3 spans 15 residues. V was shortened by 4 bases and J by 2 bases, with 16 bases between the two germline ends. The CDR3 here is CSVVQGTGFTDTQYF. The CDR3, as DNA: TGCAGCGTTGTCCAGGGGACGGGGTTCACAGATACGCAGTATTTT.

The table lists this clone with a few counts. V usage is TRBV7-9 and J usage is TRBJ2-1; 7 bases agree with TRBD2. This CDR3 is built from 15 residues. The ends lost 1 base at V and 4 bases at J; junction bases unmatched: 4. CDR1 is SEHNR, CDR2 FQNEAQ, per germline (reference sequence). The CDR3 nucleotides are TGTGCCAGCAGCTTAGGGCTAGCGGAATACAATGAGCAGTTCTTC. This codes for CASSLGLAEYNEQFF.

CDR3 protein: CASSHSWTSGTFTDTQYF. In DNA, the CDR3 is TGTGCCAGCAGCCATTCCTGGACTAGCGGAACTTTCACAGATACGCAGTATTTT. J is TRBJ2-3 and V is TRBV3-1 (or the pseudogene TRBV3-2), with 10 bases aligning to TRBD2. Germline V lookup: CDR1 LGHDT, CDR2 YNNKEL (reference sequence). Trimming cost V 3 bases and J 2 bases; bases outside gene matches: 11. This CDR3 contains 18 residues.

This chain connects TRBV4-2 to TRBJ2-3; perhaps TRBD2 as D (5 bases). Germline lookup yields CDR1 LGHNA and CDR2 YNFKEQ. The CDR3 has 19 residues. V was trimmed by 0 bases and J by 1 base, leaving 20 bases between them. This CDR3 reads CASSQDINSGWFGTDTQYF. CDR3 in DNA: TGTGCCAGCAGCCAAGATATTAACTCGGGATGGTTTGGCACAGATACGCAGTATTTT.

CDR3 sequence (DNA): TGTGCCACCAGCAGAGGAACCAGCTACGAGCAGTACTTC. This codes for CATSRGTSYEQYF. The gene calls are TRBV15 and TRBJ2-7; D is unresolved. Germline V gene lookup returns CDR1 LNHNV and CDR2 YYDKDF (reference sequence). Between the trimmed V and J ends, which lost 1 base and 3 bases, there was a span of 7 bases. The CDR3 is 13 amino acids.

This clone was picked up a small number of times. The chain combines TRBV12-3 or TRBV12-4 with TRBJ1-6; D is possibly TRBD1 (5 bases). V was clipped by 3 bases and J by 7 bases, with 7 bases between them. The CDR3 extends over 13 amino acids. CDR3 residues: CASSLTANSPLHF. CDR3 coding DNA: TGTGCCAGCAGTTTGACAGCAAATTCACCCCTCCACTTT.

V and J are TRBV3-1 (or the pseudogene TRBV3-2) and TRBJ2-5; 10 bases map to TRBD2. Germline values: CDR1 LGHDT, CDR2 YNNKEL (reference sequence). The CDR3 sequence is 20 residues long. The V gene end was trimmed by 5 bases and the J gene end by 3 bases; junction bases not matched to a gene: 21. The CDR3 spells CASSFRVRVAGGSWEETQYF. CDR3 in DNA: TGTGCCAGCAGCTTCCGAGTGCGAGTAGCGGGAGGAAGCTGGGAAGAGACCCAGTACTTC.

The chain has TRBV24-1 and TRBJ1-1; weak D call: TRBD1 (5 bases). The V end was cut by 9 bases, the J end by 11 bases, with 15 bases between. The CDR3 is made up of 11 amino acids. Germline lookup yields CDR1 KGHDR and CDR2 SFDVKD. For the CDR3, the DNA is TGTGCCACCGCAGACAGCATTCAGGCTTTCTTT. It specifies CATADSIQAFF.

The V gene is TRBV5-4, the J gene TRBJ2-7; TRBD1 agrees at 8 bases. After removal of 4 bases from V and 5 bases from J, the junction contained 14 bases not matched to a gene. Germline CDR1 reads SGHNT; CDR2 reads YYREEE (reference sequence). This CDR3 has 16 residues. CDR3 residues: CASSPSVPGGEDEQYF. CDR3 sequence (DNA): TGTGCCAGCAGCCCCTCCGTCCCAGGGGGCGAGGACGAGCAGTACTTC.

The chain has TRBV24-1 and TRBJ2-2; TRBD2 agrees at 12 bases. V was clipped by 3 bases and J by 6 bases; unmatched bases: 4. The germline V gene has CDR1 KGHDR and CDR2 SFDVKD. The CDR3 sequence is 16 residues long. The CDR3 DNA reads TGTGCCACCAGTGATCCGACTAGCGGGAGTTCCGGGGAGCTGTTTTTT. Its protein product is CATSDPTSGSSGELFF.

This rearrangement joins TRBV5-1 to TRBJ1-1, with a possible D match to TRBD1 (6 bases). The CDR3 runs to 16 residues. From germline, CDR1 is SGHRS and CDR2 YFSETQ. The ends were cut back, 3 bases at V and 7 bases at J, with 22 bases in the middle. The CDR3 protein is CASSWGPAGAIGEAFF. CDR3 bases: TGCGCCAGCAGCTGGGGGCCGGCAGGGGCTATAGGTGAAGCTTTCTTT.

The gene calls are TRBV7-3 and TRBJ2-5, with D possibly TRBD2 on 6 matching bases. This CDR3 region has 15 residues. The V and J ends lost 3 bases and 0 bases respectively, with 11 bases between them. Germline CDR1 is SGHTA and CDR2 is FQGTGA. CDR3 sequence reads: CASSLAGTYQETQYF. CDR3 nucleotides: TGTGCCAGCAGCTTGGCGGGAACATACCAAGAGACCCAGTACTTC.

The rearrangement joins TRBV19 to TRBJ1-1; 8 bases align to TRBD1. Unmatched junction bases numbered 5, after V lost 7 bases and J lost 4 bases. Germline-derived CDR1 and CDR2 are LNHDA and SQIVND (reference sequence). CDR3 length: 13 residues. This CDR3 is CASKDRVATEAFF. Here the CDR3 DNA reads TGTGCCAGTAAGGACAGGGTGGCCACTGAAGCTTTCTTT.

The CDR3 nucleotides read TGTGCCAGCAGCCCCAGGGTGAACACCGGGGAGCTGTTTTTT. This codes for CASSPRVNTGELFF. This chain connects TRBV11-1 to TRBJ2-2, with a possible D match to TRBD1 (5 bases). This CDR3 region has 14 residues. Per germline, CDR1 SGHAT and CDR2 FQDESV (reference sequence). The ends were cut back, 5 bases at V and 1 base at J, with 8 bases in the middle. Combining the CDR3 with reference TRBV11-1 and TRBJ2-2 gives the whole variable domain EAEVAQSPRYKITEKSQAVAFWCDPISGHATLYWYRQILGQGPELLVQFQDESVVDDSQLPKDRFSAERLKGVDSTLKIQPAELGDSAMYLCASSPRVNTGELFFGEGSRLTVL.

The V and J genes are TRBV2 and TRBJ2-4; a possible D gene is TRBD2 (6 bases). The CDR3 consists of 16 residues. The germline V gene has CDR1 SNHLY and CDR2 FYNNEI. Trimming shortened V by 6 bases and J by 0 bases, and 15 bases separated the two germline ends. CDR3 sequence: CASSPLAAQAKNIQYF. CDR3 in DNA: TGTGCCAGCAGCCCCTTAGCGGCCCAAGCCAAAAACATTCAGTACTTC.

V is TRBV7-9 and J is TRBJ2-1, with D perhaps matching TRBD2 (5 bases). Germline V lookup: CDR1 SEHNR, CDR2 FQNEAQ (reference sequence). V lost 2 bases to trimming and J lost 0 bases, with 8 bases between them. The CDR3 contains 15 residues. As DNA, the CDR3 is TGTGCCAGCAGCTTAAGTGGGAGCTCCTACAATGAGCAGTTCTTC. Translation gives CASSLSGSSYNEQFF.

The chain joins TRBV5-6 to TRBJ1-3; maybe TRBD1 (5 bases). This CDR3 comprises 16 residues. Per germline, CDR1 SGHDT and CDR2 YYEEEE. Deletions cut 1 base from V and 1 base from J, with 12 bases between. CDR3 residues: CASSLSYRPSGNTIYF. CDR3 DNA: TGTGCCAGCAGCTTGAGCTACAGGCCGTCTGGAAACACCATATATTTT.

The chain couples TRBV12-3 or TRBV12-4 to TRBJ2-7; 8 nucleotides line up with TRBD2. CDR3 length equals 13 residues. Germline trimming cut 6 bases from V and 8 bases from J; bases unmatched to any gene: 9. CDR3 protein: CASSFSGGVKQYF. The CDR3, as DNA: TGTGCCAGCAGCTTTTCCGGGGGGGTTAAGCAGTACTTC.

The chain combines TRBV4-2 with TRBJ1-4; 7 nucleotides agree with TRBD1. The CDR3 loop spans 15 amino acids. V was pared by 1 base and J by 5 bases, with 4 bases of the junction left unmatched. Per germline, CDR1 LGHNA and CDR2 YNFKEQ. The CDR3 region is CASSQVRGSNEKLFF. The CDR3 coding sequence is TGTGCCAGCAGCCAAGTCAGGGGGTCGAATGAAAAACTGTTTTTT.

J is TRBJ2-2 and V is TRBV24-1; the D gene is possibly TRBD1 (5 bases). The CDR3 sequence is 13 residues long. Per germline, CDR1 KGHDR and CDR2 SFDVKD. Between the trimmed V and J ends, which lost 5 bases and 6 bases, there was a span of 9 bases. The CDR3 loop reads CATSARAAGELFF. The CDR3 DNA is TGTGCCACCAGTGCCAGGGCAGCCGGGGAGCTGTTTTTT.

This chain links TRBV5-1 with TRBJ2-2; 8 bases match TRBD2. In germline, CDR1 is SGHRS, CDR2 YFSETQ. The J segment lost 5 bases and the V segment lost 7 bases, leaving 10 bases of the junction unmatched. CDR3 length equals 15 residues. CDR3 sequence (DNA): TGCGCCAGCTTTAAGACTAGCGTCGGGACCGGGGAGCTGTTTTTT. Encoded protein: CASFKTSVGTGELFF.

The chain carries TRBV27 and TRBJ2-1; perhaps TRBD1 as D (6 bases). Trimming pared 6 bases from V and 0 bases from J, leaving 12 bases between. Per the germline V gene, CDR1 is MNHEY and CDR2 is SMNVEV (reference sequence). This CDR3 has 15 amino acids. DNA of the CDR3: TGTGCCAGCAGCCCAGACAGGAGCTCCTACAATGAGCAGTTCTTC. Translated, it gives CASSPDRSSYNEQFF.

This rearrangement joins TRBV3-1 (or the pseudogene TRBV3-2) to TRBJ2-7; 8 bases match TRBD2. V dropped 0 bases and J dropped 2; count of bases not matched to a gene: 12. In germline, CDR1 is LGHDT, CDR2 YNNKEL (reference sequence). The CDR3 has 18 residues. CDR3 nucleotide sequence: TGTGCCAGCAGCCAAGATACCCGAAAGCGGGAGAGTACCTACGAGCAGTACTTC. The encoded protein is CASSQDTRKRESTYEQYF.

The chain carries TRBV5-4 and TRBJ2-3; 8 bases fit TRBD1. With V trimmed by 0 bases and J by 2 bases, 2 bases remained unmatched. The CDR3 totals 15 residues. Germline CDR1 SGHNT, CDR2 YYREEE (reference sequence). CDR3 DNA sequence: TGTGCCAGCAGCTTGGTGGGACAGGCCACAGATACGCAGTATTTT. This codes for CASSLVGQATDTQYF. The full variable domain, with the rest looked up from reference TRBV5-4 and TRBJ2-3, is ETGVTQSPTHLIKTRGQQVTLRCSSQSGHNTVSWYQQALGQGPQFIFQYYREEENGRGNFPPRFSGLQFPNYSSELNVNALELDDSALYLCASSLVGQATDTQYFGPGTRLTVL.

J is TRBJ2-1 and V is TRBV27; 8 positions agree with TRBD2. The germline CDR1 and CDR2 sequences are MNHEY and SMNVEV (reference sequence). V shed 7 bases and J 4 bases; nucleotides not matched to a gene: 12. The CDR3 sequence is 16 residues long. The CDR3 is CASTATSASFYNEQFF. In nucleotides, the CDR3 is TGTGCCAGCACCGCGACTAGCGCGTCATTTTACAATGAGCAGTTCTTC.